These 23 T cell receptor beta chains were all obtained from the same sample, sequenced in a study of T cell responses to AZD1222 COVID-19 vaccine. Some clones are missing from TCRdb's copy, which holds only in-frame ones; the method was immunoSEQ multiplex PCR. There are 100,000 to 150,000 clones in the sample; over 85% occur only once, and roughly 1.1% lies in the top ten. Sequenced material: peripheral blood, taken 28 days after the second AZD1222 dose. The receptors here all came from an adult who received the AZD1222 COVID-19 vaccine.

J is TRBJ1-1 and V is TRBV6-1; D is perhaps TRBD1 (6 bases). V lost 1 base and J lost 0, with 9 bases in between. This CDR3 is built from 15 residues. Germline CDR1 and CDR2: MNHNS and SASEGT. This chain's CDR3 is CASSEEGGLNTEAFF. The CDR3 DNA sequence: TGTGCCAGCAGTGAAGAGGGGGGACTGAACACTGAAGCTTTCTTT.

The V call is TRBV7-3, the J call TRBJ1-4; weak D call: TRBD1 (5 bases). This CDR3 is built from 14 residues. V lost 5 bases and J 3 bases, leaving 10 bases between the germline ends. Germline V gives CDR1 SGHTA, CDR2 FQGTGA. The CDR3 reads CASSPGGANEKLFF. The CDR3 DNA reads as TGTGCCAGCAGCCCTGGGGGGGCTAATGAAAAACTGTTTTTT.

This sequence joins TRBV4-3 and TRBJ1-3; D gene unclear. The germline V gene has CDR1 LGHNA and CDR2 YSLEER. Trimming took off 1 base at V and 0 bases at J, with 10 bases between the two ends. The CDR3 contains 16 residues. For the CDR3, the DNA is TGCGCCAGCAGCCAAGTCTCAGGTCCCTCTGGAAACACCATATATTTT. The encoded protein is CASSQVSGPSGNTIYF.

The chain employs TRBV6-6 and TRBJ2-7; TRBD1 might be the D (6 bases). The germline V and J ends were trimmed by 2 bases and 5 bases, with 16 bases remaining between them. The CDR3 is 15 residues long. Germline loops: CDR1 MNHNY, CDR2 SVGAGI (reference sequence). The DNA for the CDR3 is TGTGCCAGCAGTTACCCGGGACAAGGGAACCACGAGCAGTACTTC. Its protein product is CASSYPGQGNHEQYF.

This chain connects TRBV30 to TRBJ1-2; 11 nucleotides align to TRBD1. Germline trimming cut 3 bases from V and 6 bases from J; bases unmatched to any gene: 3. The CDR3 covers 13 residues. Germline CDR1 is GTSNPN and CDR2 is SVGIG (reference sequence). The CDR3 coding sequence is TGTGCCTGGAGGGACAGGGGGCTGAATGGCTACACCTTC. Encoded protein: CAWRDRGLNGYTF. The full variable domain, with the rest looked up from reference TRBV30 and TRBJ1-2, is SQTIHQWPATLVQPVGSPLSLECTVEGTSNPNLYWYRQAAGRGLQLLFYSVGIGQISSEVPQNLSASRPQDRQFILSSKKLLLSDSGFYLCAWRDRGLNGYTFGSGTRLTVV.

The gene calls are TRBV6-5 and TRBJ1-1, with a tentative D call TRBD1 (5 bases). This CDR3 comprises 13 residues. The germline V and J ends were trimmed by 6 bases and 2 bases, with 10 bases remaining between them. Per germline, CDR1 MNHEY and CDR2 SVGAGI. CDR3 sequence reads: CASRIDSNTEAFF. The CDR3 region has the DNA TGTGCCAGCAGGATCGACAGTAACACTGAAGCTTTCTTT.

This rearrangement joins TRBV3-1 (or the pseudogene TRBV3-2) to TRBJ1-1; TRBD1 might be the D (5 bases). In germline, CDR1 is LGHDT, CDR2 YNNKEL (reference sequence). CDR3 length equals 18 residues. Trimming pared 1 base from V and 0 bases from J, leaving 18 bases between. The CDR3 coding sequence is TGTGCCAGCAGCCAAGGTTGGGGGGGATCTTACATGAACACTGAAGCTTTCTTT. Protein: CASSQGWGGSYMNTEAFF.

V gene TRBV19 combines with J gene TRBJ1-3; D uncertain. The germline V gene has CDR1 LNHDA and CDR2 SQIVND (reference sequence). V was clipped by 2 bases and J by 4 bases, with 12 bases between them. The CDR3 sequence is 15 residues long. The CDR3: CASSINQRTGNTIYF. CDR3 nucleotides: TGTGCCAGTAGTATAAACCAGCGGACGGGAAACACCATATATTTT.

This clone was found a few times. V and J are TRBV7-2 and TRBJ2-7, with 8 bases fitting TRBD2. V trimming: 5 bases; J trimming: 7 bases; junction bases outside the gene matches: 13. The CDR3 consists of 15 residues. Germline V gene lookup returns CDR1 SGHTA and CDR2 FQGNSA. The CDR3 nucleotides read TGTGCCAGCAGCCTCGATAGCGGGACGTTTTGGGAGCAGTACTTC. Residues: CASSLDSGTFWEQYF.

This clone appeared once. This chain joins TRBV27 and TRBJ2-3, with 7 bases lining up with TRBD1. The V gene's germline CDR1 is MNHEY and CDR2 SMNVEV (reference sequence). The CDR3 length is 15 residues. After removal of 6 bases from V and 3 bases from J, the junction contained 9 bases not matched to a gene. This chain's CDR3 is CASSSDRKKTDTQYF. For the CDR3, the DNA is TGTGCCAGCAGCTCGGACAGGAAAAAGACAGATACGCAGTATTTT.

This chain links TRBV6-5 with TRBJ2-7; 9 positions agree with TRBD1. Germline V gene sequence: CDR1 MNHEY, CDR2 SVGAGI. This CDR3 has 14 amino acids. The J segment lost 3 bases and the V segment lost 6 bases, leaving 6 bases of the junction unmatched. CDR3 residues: CASRTGQGHYEQYF. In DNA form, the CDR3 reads TGTGCCAGCAGGACGGGACAGGGACACTACGAGCAGTACTTC.

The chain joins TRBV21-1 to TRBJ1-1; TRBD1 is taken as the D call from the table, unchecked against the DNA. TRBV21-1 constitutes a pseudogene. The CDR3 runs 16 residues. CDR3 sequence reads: CASSKEGQAGNTEAFF. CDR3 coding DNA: TGTGCCAGCAGCAAAGAGGGACAGGCGGGGAACACTGAAGCTTTCTTT.

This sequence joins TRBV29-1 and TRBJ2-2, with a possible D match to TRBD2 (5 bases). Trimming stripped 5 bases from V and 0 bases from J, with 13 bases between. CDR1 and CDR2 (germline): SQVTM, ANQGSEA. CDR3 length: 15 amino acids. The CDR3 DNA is TGCAGCGTTAACACGGGGAGACCGAACACCGGGGAGCTGTTTTTT. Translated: CSVNTGRPNTGELFF.

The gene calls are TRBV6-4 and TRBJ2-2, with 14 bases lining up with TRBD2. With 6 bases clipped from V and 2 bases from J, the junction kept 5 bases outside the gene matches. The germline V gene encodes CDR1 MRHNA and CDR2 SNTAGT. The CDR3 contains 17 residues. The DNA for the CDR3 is TGTGCCAGCAGGGGACTAGCGGGAGATACTAACACCGGGGAGCTGTTTTTT. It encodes CASRGLAGDTNTGELFF.

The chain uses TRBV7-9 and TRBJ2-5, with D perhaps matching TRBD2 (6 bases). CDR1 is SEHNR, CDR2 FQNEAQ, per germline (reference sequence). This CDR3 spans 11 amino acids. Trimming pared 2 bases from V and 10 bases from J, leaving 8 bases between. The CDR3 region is CASSLREDQYF. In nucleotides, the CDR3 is TGTGCCAGCAGCTTAAGGGAGGACCAGTACTTC.

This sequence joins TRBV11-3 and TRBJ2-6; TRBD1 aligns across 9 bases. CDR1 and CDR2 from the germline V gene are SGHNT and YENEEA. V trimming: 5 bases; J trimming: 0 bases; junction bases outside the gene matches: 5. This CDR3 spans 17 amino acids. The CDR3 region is CASSTGTGNSGANVLTF. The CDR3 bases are TGTGCCAGCAGCACCGGGACAGGGAACTCTGGGGCCAACGTCCTGACTTTC.

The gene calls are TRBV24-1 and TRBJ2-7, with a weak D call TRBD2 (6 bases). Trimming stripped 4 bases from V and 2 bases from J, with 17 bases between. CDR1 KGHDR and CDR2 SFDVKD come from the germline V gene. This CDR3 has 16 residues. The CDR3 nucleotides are TGTGCCACCAGTGACGTTAGTAGCGGTAAAGCCTACGAGCAGTACTTC. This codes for CATSDVSSGKAYEQYF.

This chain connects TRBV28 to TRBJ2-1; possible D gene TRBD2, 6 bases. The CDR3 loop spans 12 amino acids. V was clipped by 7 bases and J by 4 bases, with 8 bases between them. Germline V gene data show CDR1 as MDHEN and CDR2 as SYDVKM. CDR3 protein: CASTAGYNEQFF. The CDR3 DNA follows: TGTGCCAGCACGGCGGGGTACAATGAGCAGTTCTTC. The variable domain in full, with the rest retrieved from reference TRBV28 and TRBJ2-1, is DVKVTQSSRYLVKRTGEKVFLECVQDMDHENMFWYRQDPGLGLRLIYFSYDVKMKEKGDIPEGYSVSREKKERFSLILESASTNQTSMYLCASTAGYNEQFFGPGTRLTVL.

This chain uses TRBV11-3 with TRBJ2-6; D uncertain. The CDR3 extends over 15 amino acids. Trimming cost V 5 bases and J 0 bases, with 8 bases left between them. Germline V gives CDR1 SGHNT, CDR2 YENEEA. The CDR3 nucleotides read TGTGCCAGCAGCGGGTCAAGCTCTGGGGCCAACGTCCTGACTTTC. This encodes CASSGSSSGANVLTF. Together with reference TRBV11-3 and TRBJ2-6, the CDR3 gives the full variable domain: EAGVVQSPRYKIIEKKQPVAFWCNPISGHNTLYWYLQNLGQGPELLIRYENEEAVDDSQLPKDRFSAERLKGVDSTLKIQPAELGDSAVYLCASSGSSSGANVLTFGAGSRLTVL.

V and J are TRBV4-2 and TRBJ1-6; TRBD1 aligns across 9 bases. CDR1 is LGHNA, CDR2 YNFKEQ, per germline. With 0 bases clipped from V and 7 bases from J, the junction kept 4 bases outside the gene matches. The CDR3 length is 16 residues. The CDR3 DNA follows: TGTGCCAGCAGCCAAGATCCAGGACAGGGGAATTCACCCCTCCACTTT. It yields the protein CASSQDPGQGNSPLHF.

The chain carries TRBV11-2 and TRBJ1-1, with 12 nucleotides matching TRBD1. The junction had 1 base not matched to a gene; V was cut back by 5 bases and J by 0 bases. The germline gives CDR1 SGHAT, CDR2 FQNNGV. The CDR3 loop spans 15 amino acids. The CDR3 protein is CASSGTGGVNTEAFF. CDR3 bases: TGTGCCAGCAGCGGGACAGGGGGCGTGAACACTGAAGCTTTCTTT.

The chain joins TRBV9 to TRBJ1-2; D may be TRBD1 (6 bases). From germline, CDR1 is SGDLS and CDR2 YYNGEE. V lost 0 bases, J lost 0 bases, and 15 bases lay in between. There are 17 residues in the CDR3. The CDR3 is CASSVVRGGLANYGYTF. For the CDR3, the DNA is TGTGCCAGCAGCGTAGTACGGGGGGGGCTAGCTAACTATGGCTACACCTTC.

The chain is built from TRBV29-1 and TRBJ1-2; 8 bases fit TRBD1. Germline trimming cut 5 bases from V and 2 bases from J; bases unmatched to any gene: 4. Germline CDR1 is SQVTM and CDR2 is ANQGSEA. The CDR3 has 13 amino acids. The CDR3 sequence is CSVRTGLNYGYTF. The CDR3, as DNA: TGCAGCGTTAGGACAGGGTTGAACTATGGCTACACCTTC.